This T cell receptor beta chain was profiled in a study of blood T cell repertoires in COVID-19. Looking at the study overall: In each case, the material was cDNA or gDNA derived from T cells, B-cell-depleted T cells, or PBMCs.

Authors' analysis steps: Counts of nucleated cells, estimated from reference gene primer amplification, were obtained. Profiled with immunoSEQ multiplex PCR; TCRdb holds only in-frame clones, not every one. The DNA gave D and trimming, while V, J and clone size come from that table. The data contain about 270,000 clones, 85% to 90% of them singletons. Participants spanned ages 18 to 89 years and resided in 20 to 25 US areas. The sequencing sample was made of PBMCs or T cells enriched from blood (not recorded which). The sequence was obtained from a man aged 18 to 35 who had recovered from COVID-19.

The CDR3 region is CASSLILRRGTGELFF. Here the CDR3 DNA reads TGTGCCAGCAGCTTGATACTGCGGCGGGGAACCGGGGAGCTGTTTTTT. The chain joins TRBV5-4 to TRBJ2-2; possible D gene TRBD2, 6 bases. Trimming removed 1 base from V and 5 bases from J, with 15 bases in between. This CDR3 comprises 16 residues. The germline CDR1 and CDR2 sequences are SGHNT and YYREEE (reference sequence).